This entry features one T cell receptor (beta chain) sequence. The record originates from a study of CD8 T cells in Susac syndrome. CD8+ and CD4+ blood T cells underwent TCR beta sequencing. FACS enriched CD8+ TEMRA cells, while bulk CD8+ and CD4+ were negatively isolated. From germline, CDR1 is LGHNA and CDR2 YSLEER. This CDR3 is 15 amino acids long. The germline V and J ends were trimmed by 0 bases and 4 bases, with 10 bases remaining between them. RNA was extracted with the RNeasy kit, and a quantity of roughly 0.5 to 1 ug was reverse transcribed using random hexamers. Amplification of TCR beta CDR3 was carried out by immunoSEQ multiplex PCR, which covered 54 Vbeta and 13 Jbeta segments. TCRdb reprocessed the immunoSEQ multiplex PCR reads via MiXCR and lists one record per CDR3 protein. The sample consists of approximately 110,000 distinct CDR3 sequences, around 94% of them appearing once.

Sequenced input: CD4+ T cells from PBMCs. J is TRBJ1-5 and V is TRBV4-3; D gene ambiguous. This TCR was sampled from a human donor in good health. The CDR3 reads CASSQDRRENQPQHF. CDR3 sequence (DNA): TGCGCCAGCAGCCAAGATCGAAGGGAAAATCAGCCCCAGCATTTT.